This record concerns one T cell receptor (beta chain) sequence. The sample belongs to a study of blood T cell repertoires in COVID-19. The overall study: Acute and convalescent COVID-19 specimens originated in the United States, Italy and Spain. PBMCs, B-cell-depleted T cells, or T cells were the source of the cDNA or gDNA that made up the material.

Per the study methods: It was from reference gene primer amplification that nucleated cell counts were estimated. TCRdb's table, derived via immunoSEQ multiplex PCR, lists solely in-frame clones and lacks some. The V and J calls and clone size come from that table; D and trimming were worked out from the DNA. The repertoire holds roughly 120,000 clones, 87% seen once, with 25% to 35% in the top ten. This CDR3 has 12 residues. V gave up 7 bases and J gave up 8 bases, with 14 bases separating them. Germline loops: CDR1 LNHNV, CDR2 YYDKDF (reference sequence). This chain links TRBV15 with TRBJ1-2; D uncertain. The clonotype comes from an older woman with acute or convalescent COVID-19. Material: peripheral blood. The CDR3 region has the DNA TGTGCCACCATGGGGAGCTACGGGGGCTACACCTTC. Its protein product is CATMGSYGGYTF.